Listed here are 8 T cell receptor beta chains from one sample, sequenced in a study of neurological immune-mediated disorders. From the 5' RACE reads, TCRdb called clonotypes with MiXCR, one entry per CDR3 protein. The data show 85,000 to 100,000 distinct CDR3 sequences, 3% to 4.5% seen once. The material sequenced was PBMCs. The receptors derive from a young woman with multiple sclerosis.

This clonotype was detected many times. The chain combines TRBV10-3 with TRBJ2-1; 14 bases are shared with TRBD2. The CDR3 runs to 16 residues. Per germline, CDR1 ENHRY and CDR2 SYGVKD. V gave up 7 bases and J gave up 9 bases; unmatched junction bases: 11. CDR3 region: CAITPGTSGSRGEQFF. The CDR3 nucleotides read TGTGCCATCACCCCGGGGACTAGCGGGAGCAGGGGTGAGCAGTTCTTC.

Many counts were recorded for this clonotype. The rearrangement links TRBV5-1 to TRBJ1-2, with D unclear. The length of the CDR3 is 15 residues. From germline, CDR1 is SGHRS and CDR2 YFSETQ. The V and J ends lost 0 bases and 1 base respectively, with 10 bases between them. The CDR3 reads CASSLDSDFNYGYTF. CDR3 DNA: TGCGCCAGCAGCTTGGATAGTGATTTTAACTATGGCTACACCTTC. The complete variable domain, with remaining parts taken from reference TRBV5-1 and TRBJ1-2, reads KAGVTQTPRYLIKTRGQQVTLSCSPISGHRSVSWYQQTPGQGLQFLFEYFSETQRNKGNFPGRFSGRQFSNSRSEMNVSTLELGDSALYLCASSLDSDFNYGYTFGSGTRLTVV.

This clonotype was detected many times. In nucleotides, the CDR3 is TGTGCCAGCAGTGCAACCGGGTTCGAGCTGTTTTTT. This translates into CASSATGFELFF. This rearrangement joins TRBV6-1 to TRBJ2-2; no firm D call. V gave up 4 bases and J gave up 11 bases, with 11 bases separating them. Germline lookup yields CDR1 MNHNS and CDR2 SASEGT. This CDR3 spans 12 amino acids.

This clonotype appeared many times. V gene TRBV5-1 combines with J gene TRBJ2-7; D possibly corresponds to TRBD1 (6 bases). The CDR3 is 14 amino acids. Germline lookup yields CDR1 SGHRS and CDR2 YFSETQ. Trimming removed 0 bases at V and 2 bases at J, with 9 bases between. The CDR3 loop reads CASSLEAGAYEQYF. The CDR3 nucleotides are TGCGCCAGCAGCTTGGAGGCAGGGGCCTACGAGCAGTACTTC.

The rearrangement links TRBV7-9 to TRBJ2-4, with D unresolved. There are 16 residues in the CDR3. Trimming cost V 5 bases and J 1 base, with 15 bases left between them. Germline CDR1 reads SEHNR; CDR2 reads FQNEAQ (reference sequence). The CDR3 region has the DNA TGTGCCAGCAGCCTTAGGACGGCATTGGCCAAAAACATTCAGTACTTC. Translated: CASSLRTALAKNIQYF.

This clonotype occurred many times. The CDR3 nucleotides are TGTGCCAGCAGCTTAGGTCCGTCCACAGATACGCAGTATTTT. It translates to CASSLGPSTDTQYF. This chain links TRBV7-3 with TRBJ2-3; unclear D gene. The CDR3 runs to 14 residues. V shed 2 bases and J shed 2 bases, with 8 bases lying between them. Germline V gives CDR1 SGHTA, CDR2 FQGTGA.

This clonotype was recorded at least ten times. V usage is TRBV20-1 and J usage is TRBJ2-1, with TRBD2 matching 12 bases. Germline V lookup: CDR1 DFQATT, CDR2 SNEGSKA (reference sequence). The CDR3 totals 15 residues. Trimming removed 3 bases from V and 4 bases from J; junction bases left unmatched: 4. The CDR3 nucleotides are TGCAGTGCTAGCCCGACTAGCGGGGGTTACAATGAGCAGTTCTTC. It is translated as CSASPTSGGYNEQFF.

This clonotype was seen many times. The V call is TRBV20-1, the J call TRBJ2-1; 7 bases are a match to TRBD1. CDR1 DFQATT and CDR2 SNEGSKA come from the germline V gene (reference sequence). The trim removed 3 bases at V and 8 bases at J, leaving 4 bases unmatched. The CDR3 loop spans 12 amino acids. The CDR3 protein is CSARQGGDEQFF. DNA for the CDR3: TGCAGTGCTAGGCAAGGGGGCGATGAGCAGTTCTTC.